This T cell receptor (beta chain) was sequenced during a study of blood T cell repertoires in COVID-19. Study overall: COVID-19 samples collected from the United States, Italy and Spain covered acute and convalescent phases. From T cells, B-cell-depleted T cells, or PBMCs came the material, which was cDNA or gDNA.

Germline V gene lookup returns CDR1 LNHDA and CDR2 SQIVND (reference sequence). Trimming pared 5 bases from V and 8 bases from J, leaving 12 bases between. This CDR3 spans 12 amino acids. Authors' processing steps: Reference gene primer amplification yielded estimated nucleated cell counts. Here immunoSEQ multiplex PCR was the method, and the copy in TCRdb shows in-frame clones only, minus some. V and J calls and clone size are those listed in that table; D and trimming were worked out from the DNA. The table lists tens of thousands of clones, approximately 88% of them singletons. The chain joins TRBV19 to TRBJ1-1; tentatively, D is TRBD1 (5 bases). Sequencing input: peripheral blood. This TCR was recovered from a human donor in a cohort sampled during active COVID-19. CDR3 in DNA: TGTGCCAGTAGTCCAAGACAGCTCGAAGCTTTCTTT. This translates into CASSPRQLEAFF.